A single sample gave rise to the 4 T cell receptor beta chains below, sequenced in a study of T cells in Graves' hyperthyroidism and ophthalmopathy (dated by TCRdb to between 2018 and 2021). The library was generated by multiplex PCR. Sequencing was performed on an Illumina HiSeq 2000. TCR beta CDR3 regions were amplified from RNA transcripts. For the first round of RT-PCR on the TCR CDR3, the HTBI primer set was used together with the Qiagen OneStep RT-PCR kit. The public reads were reanalyzed by TCRdb: fastp trimming at Q25, MiXCR alignment, in-frame beta chains only. A single entry per CDR3 protein holds the most common genes and DNA from its merged rows. This sample lists under 400,000 distinct CDR3 sequences; approximately 15% were detected once. The ten largest clones capture roughly 9.6% of the sample. The sample was blood. These TCRs come from a woman aged 55-69 years with Graves' hyperthyroidism.

This clonotype has at least ten counts. The chain recombines TRBV7-2 with TRBJ2-3, with 10 nucleotides matching TRBD1. The V segment lost 4 bases and the J segment 1 base; nucleotides outside the gene matches: 5. Germline CDR1 SGHTA, CDR2 FQGNSA. The CDR3 totals 16 residues. CDR3 bases: TGTGCCAGCAGCTATACAGGGACAGGGGGCACAGATACGCAGTATTTT. This codes for CASSYTGTGGTDTQYF.

This clonotype was detected many times. This chain connects TRBV5-1 to TRBJ2-7; tentative D call: TRBD2 (6 bases). Germline V CDR1 and CDR2: SGHRS, YFSETQ. The CDR3 sequence is 15 residues long. Trimming left V 1 base short and J 2 bases short, with 13 bases between. The chain's CDR3 is CASSLSTSRTYEQYF. The CDR3 coding sequence is TGCGCCAGCAGCTTGTCAACTAGCCGAACCTACGAGCAGTACTTC.

The chain recombines TRBV7-6 with TRBJ2-2; perhaps TRBD2 as D (6 bases). V was trimmed by 3 bases and J by 4 bases, leaving 15 bases between them. CDR3 size: 16 residues. Germline V lookup: CDR1 SGHVS, CDR2 FNYEAQ. CDR3 DNA: TGTGCCAGCAGCTTGCCTAGCGAGAGGGTCACCGGGGAGCTGTTTTTT. This sequence encodes CASSLPSERVTGELFF.

This clonotype was seen at least ten times. The rearrangement uses TRBV6-1 and TRBJ2-3; D might be TRBD2 (6 bases). Germline V CDR1 and CDR2: MNHNS, SASEGT. This CDR3 is built from 16 residues. V lost 3 bases and J 3 bases, leaving 16 bases between the germline ends. In DNA form, the CDR3 reads TGTGCCAGCAGTGAGACGTGGACTACAACGACAGATACGCAGTATTTT. It translates to CASSETWTTTTDTQYF.